This TCR beta chain was found in a study of Tregs in tolerant kidney transplant recipients. General study points: Validation in larger populations is needed because few patients were studied.

Assay used: immunoSEQ multiplex PCR; TCRdb lists only in-frame clones, some missing. The table lists 45,000 to 55,000 clones, 91% of them singletons. The nonmyeloablative bone marrow transplants came from related graft donors, with transient mixed chimerism. Thawed PBMCs were FACS-sorted into unstimulated CD4+CD25+CD127- regulatory T cells, CD4+CD25- non-regulatory cells, CD4 and CD8 cells. Worth noting for this clone: Its specificity is not known.

Germline assignment: CDR1 PRHDT and CDR2 FYEKMQ (reference sequence). The CDR3 is 13 residues long. J gave up 4 bases and V 8 bases, and 6 bases lay outside the gene matches. The TCR sequence derives from a human patient who received a combined kidney and bone marrow transplant. The graft donor may account for some of the T cells. This chain links TRBV13 with TRBJ2-7, with 9 positions matching TRBD2. Sequenced here: CD8+ T cells from blood (PBMCs), sampled 24 months after the transplant. The chain's CDR3 is CASSQRGEYEQYF. In DNA form, the CDR3 reads TGTGCCAGCTCCCAGCGGGGGGAGTACGAGCAGTACTTC.